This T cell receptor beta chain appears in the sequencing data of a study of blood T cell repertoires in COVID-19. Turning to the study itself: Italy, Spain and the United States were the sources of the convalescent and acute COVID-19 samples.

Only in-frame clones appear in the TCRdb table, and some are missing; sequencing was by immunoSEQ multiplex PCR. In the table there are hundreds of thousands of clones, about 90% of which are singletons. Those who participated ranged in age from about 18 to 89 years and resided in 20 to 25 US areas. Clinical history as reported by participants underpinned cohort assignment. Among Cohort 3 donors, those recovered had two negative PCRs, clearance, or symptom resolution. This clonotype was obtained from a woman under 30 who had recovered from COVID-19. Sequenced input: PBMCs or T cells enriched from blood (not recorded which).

The CDR3 region has the DNA TGTGCCAGTAGTCCCCCACAGATTATCTATGGCTACACCTTC. The encoded protein is CASSPPQIIYGYTF. The chain joins TRBV19 to TRBJ1-2; no firm D call. V was cut by 5 bases and J by 4 bases, with 14 bases left in between. The germline gives CDR1 LNHDA, CDR2 SQIVND (reference sequence). This CDR3 is built from 14 residues. Full variable domain (missing parts from reference TRBV19 and TRBJ1-2): DGGITQSPKYLFRKEGQNVTLSCEQNLNHDAMYWYRQDPGQGLRLIYYSQIVNDFQKGDIAEGYSVSREKKESFPLTVTSAQKNPTAFYLCASSPPQIIYGYTFGSGTRLTVV.